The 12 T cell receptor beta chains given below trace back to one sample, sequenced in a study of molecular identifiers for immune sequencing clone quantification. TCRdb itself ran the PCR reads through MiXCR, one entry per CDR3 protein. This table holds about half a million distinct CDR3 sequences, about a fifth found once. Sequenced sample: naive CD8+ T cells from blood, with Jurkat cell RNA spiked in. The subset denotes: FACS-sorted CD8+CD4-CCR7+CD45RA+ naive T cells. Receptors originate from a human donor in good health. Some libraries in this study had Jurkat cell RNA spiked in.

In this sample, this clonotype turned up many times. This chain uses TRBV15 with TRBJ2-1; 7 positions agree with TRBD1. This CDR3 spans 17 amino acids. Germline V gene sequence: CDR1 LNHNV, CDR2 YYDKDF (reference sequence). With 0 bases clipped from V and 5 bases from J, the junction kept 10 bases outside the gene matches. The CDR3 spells CATSRDPWQDRNNEQFF. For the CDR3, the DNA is TGTGCCACCAGCAGAGACCCCTGGCAGGACAGGAACAATGAGCAGTTCTTC.

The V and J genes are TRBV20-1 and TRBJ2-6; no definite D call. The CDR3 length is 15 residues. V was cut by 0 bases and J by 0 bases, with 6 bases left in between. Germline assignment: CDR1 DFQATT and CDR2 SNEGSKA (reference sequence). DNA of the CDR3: TGCAGTGCTAGAGATGGCCTCTCTGGGGCCAACGTCCTGACTTTC. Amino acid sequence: CSARDGLSGANVLTF.

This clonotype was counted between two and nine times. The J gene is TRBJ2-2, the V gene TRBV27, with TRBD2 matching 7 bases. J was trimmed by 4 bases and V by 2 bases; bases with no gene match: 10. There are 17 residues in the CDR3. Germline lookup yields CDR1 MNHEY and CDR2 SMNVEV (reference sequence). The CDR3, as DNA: TGTGCCAGCAGTTTAAGAGGGGCCCGGGGGGTCACCGGGGAGCTGTTTTTT. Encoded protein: CASSLRGARGVTGELFF.

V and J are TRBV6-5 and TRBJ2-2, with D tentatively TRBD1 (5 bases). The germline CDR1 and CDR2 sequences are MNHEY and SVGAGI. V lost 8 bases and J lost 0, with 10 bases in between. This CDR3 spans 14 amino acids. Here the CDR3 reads CASGHLTNTGELFF. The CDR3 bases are TGTGCCAGCGGACACCTTACGAACACCGGGGAGCTGTTTTTT.

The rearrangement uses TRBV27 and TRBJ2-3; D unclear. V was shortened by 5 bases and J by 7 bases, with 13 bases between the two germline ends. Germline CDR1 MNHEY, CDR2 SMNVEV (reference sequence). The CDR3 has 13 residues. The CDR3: CASSTPLTNTQYF. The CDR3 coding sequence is TGTGCCAGCAGTACACCCCTCACGAATACGCAGTATTTT.

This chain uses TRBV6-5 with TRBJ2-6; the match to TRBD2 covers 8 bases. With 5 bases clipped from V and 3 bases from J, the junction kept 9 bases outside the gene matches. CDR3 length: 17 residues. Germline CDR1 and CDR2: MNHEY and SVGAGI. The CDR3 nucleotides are TGTGCCAGCAGTCCTCTAGCGGGCCTTATTGGGGCCAACGTCCTGACTTTC. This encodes CASSPLAGLIGANVLTF.

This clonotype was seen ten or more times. CDR3 DNA: TGTGCCAGTATCGGTTGGGGATTAGACTATGGCTACACCTTC. The encoded protein is CASIGWGLDYGYTF. This chain joins TRBV19 and TRBJ1-2, with no clear D. V lost 7 bases, J lost 3 bases, and 15 bases lay in between. The CDR3 has 14 residues. Per the germline V gene, CDR1 is LNHDA and CDR2 is SQIVND (reference sequence). Complete variable domain (other parts from reference TRBV19 and TRBJ1-2): DGGITQSPKYLFRKEGQNVTLSCEQNLNHDAMYWYRQDPGQGLRLIYYSQIVNDFQKGDIAEGYSVSREKKESFPLTVTSAQKNPTAFYLCASIGWGLDYGYTFGSGTRLTVV.

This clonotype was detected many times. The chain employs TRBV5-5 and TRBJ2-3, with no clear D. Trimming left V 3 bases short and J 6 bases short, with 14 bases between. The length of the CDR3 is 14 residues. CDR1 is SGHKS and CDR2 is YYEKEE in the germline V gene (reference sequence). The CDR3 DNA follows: TGTGCCAGCAGCTCCCTGCTGGGCTACGATACGCAGTATTTT. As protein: CASSSLLGYDTQYF.

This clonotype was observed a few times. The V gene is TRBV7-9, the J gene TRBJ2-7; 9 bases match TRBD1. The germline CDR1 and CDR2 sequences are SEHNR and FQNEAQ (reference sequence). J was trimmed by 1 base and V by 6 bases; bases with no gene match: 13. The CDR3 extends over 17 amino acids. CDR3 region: CASSHRAKGTGSYEQYF. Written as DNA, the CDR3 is TGTGCCAGCAGTCACCGGGCGAAGGGGACAGGGTCCTACGAGCAGTACTTC.

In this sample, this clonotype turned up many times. The CDR3 region has the DNA TGCGCCAGCAGCCAACTACAGGGGGCTGGGACAGATACGCAGTATTTT. Its translation is CASSQLQGAGTDTQYF. This rearrangement joins TRBV4-3 to TRBJ2-3; 9 bases are shared with TRBD1. Germline V gives CDR1 LGHNA, CDR2 YSLEER. V lost 2 bases and J lost 3; bases outside the gene matches: 6. This CDR3 has 16 residues.

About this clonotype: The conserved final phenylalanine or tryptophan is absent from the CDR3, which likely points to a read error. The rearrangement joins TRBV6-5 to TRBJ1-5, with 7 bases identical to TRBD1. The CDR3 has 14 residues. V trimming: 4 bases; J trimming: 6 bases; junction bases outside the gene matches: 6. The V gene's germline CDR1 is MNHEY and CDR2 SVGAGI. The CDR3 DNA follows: TGTGCCAGCAGTTTCGAAGGGGGCTCTCAGCCCCAGCATCTT. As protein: CASSFEGGSQPQHL.

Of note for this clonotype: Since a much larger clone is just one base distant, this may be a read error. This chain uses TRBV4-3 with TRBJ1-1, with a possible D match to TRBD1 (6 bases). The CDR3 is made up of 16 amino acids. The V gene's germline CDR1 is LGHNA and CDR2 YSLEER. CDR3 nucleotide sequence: TGCGCCAGCGGCCAAGACGGGGGGCCGGCTAGCACTGAAGCTTTCTTT. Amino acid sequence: CASGQDGGPASTEAFF.